This T cell receptor beta chain was observed in a study of shared clonotypes between healthy human individuals. Sequencing was at deep level. Each unsorted PBMC replicate got 300 ng genomic DNA, 25,000 to 30,000 genomes. Method: immunoSEQ multiplex PCR; TCRdb's copy keeps in-frame clones and lacks some. Seen here are 450,000 or so clones, about 74% observed once, and the top ten hold about 12%. The sequencing sample was made of PBMCs. The clonotype originates from a middle-aged woman in good health. Some clones in this sample may be carry-over from other donors' samples.

As DNA, the CDR3 is TGTGCCAGCAGCGGGGGTGTCAGATCCTATGGCTACACCTTC. It translates to CASSGGVRSYGYTF. V usage is TRBV28 and J usage is TRBJ1-2; weak D call: TRBD1 (5 bases). The germline V gene encodes CDR1 MDHEN and CDR2 SYDVKM. This CDR3 spans 14 amino acids. V was pared by 6 bases and J by 4 bases, with 15 bases between.